What follows are 10 T cell receptor beta chains derived from one specimen sequenced in a study of beta chain features in type 1 diabetes. The study reverse transcribed the entire isolated RNA, so it sequenced expressed TCRB transcripts. Assay used: immunoSEQ multiplex PCR; TCRdb lists only in-frame clones, some missing. The sample contains 400,000 to 600,000 clones, roughly 30% of which appear only once. Sequenced input: naive CD4+ T cells from blood. The receptors were sampled from a man between 18 and 29 years old in good health.

The chain joins TRBV15 to TRBJ2-5, with 9 bases that match TRBD2. The CDR3 length is 15 residues. Unmatched junction bases numbered 4, after V lost 0 bases and J lost 5 bases. The V gene's germline CDR1 is LNHNV and CDR2 YYDKDF (reference sequence). The CDR3 DNA follows: TGTGCCACCAGCAGAGATATAGCGGGAGAGGAGACCCAGTACTTC. Translation gives CATSRDIAGEETQYF.

The genes are TRBV23-1 and TRBJ2-1; D might be TRBD1 (6 bases). TRBV23-1 belongs to the ORF category, with a function that is uncertain. Trimming pared 10 bases from V and 2 bases from J, leaving 12 bases between. This CDR3 has 13 residues. For the CDR3, the DNA is TGCGCCACTGTCAGGGGACCCTACAATGAGCAGTTCTTC. As protein: CATVRGPYNEQFF.

In its sample, this clone was seen a few times. The V and J genes are TRBV5-1 and TRBJ1-5, with D unclear. This CDR3 contains 15 residues. CDR1 and CDR2 from the germline V gene are SGHRS and YFSETQ. Trimming pared 0 bases from V and 1 base from J, leaving 8 bases between. The DNA of the CDR3 is TGCGCCAGCAGCTTGGAGGCGGGAAGCAATCAGCCCCAGCATTTT. Amino acids: CASSLEAGSNQPQHF.

This chain links TRBV7-2 with TRBJ2-2, with a weak D call TRBD1 (5 bases). From germline, CDR1 is SGHTA and CDR2 FQGNSA. Trimming cost V 1 base and J 10 bases, with 10 bases left between them. This CDR3 region has 13 residues. CDR3 bases: TGTGCCAGCAGCTTAGGCACGACAGAGGAGCTGTTTTTT. This codes for CASSLGTTEELFF.

V is TRBV7-2 and J is TRBJ2-7, with 9 positions matching TRBD2. The CDR3 runs 15 residues. The germline CDR1 and CDR2 sequences are SGHTA and FQGNSA. With 0 bases clipped from V and 3 bases from J, the junction kept 3 bases outside the gene matches. CDR3 protein: CASSLAAGGNYEQYF. The CDR3 DNA follows: TGTGCCAGCAGCTTAGCAGCGGGAGGAAACTACGAGCAGTACTTC.

This clone was seen a handful of times. The chain couples TRBV7-8 to TRBJ2-1; perhaps D is TRBD1 or TRBD2 (5 bases each). CDR3 size: 15 residues. Germline CDR1 SGHVS, CDR2 FQNEAQ. The V gene lost 3 bases and the J gene lost 12 bases, with 21 bases spanning the gap. The DNA for the CDR3 is TGTGCCAGCAGCTTGGCGACCGGGACCCGTCGGGGGCAGTTCTTC. Its translation is CASSLATGTRRGQFF. Filled out from reference TRBV7-8 and TRBJ2-1, the complete variable domain reads GAGVSQSPRYKVAKRGQDVALRCDPISGHVSLFWYQQALGQGPEFLTYFQNEAQLDKSGLPSDRFFAERPEGSVSTLKIQRTQQEDSAVYLCASSLATGTRRGQFFGPGTRLTVL.

This clone was seen a few times. The sample contains more than one DNA sequence encoding this CDR3. This chain uses TRBV5-1 with TRBJ2-5; D is ambiguous. Looked up from germline, CDR1 is SGHRS and CDR2 is YFSETQ. V dropped 2 bases and J dropped 3 bases, with 2 bases sitting between them. The CDR3 has 11 residues. The CDR3 DNA reads TGCGCCAGCAGCTTCAAAGAGACCCAGTACTTC. Translated, it gives CASSFKETQYF.

CDR3: CASLDSFFTDTQYF. CDR3 bases: TGTGCCAGCCTGGACAGCTTCTTCACAGATACGCAGTATTTT. The rearrangement uses TRBV2 and TRBJ2-3; D is possibly TRBD1 (6 bases). Per the germline V gene, CDR1 is SNHLY and CDR2 is FYNNEI. The CDR3 is 14 residues long. Between the trimmed V and J ends, which lost 8 bases and 2 bases, there was a span of 14 bases.

V gene TRBV25-1 combines with J gene TRBJ2-7; 12 positions agree with TRBD2. The V and J ends lost 6 bases and 9 bases, in that order; junction bases with no gene match: 6. The CDR3 is made up of 13 amino acids. Germline CDR1 MGHDK, CDR2 SYGVNS. The CDR3 spells CASRQLAGGGQYF. The CDR3 DNA is TGTGCCAGCAGACAACTAGCGGGAGGTGGGCAGTACTTC.

This clone has just one count. This chain connects TRBV4-2 to TRBJ2-1; 7 bases are shared with TRBD2. CDR3 length: 15 residues. Germline-derived CDR1 and CDR2 are LGHNA and YNFKEQ. Unmatched junction bases numbered 2, after V lost 1 base and J lost 2 bases. CDR3 in DNA: TGTGCCAGCAGCCAAGGGCGGGAGCCCTACAATGAGCAGTTCTTC. Residues: CASSQGREPYNEQFF.